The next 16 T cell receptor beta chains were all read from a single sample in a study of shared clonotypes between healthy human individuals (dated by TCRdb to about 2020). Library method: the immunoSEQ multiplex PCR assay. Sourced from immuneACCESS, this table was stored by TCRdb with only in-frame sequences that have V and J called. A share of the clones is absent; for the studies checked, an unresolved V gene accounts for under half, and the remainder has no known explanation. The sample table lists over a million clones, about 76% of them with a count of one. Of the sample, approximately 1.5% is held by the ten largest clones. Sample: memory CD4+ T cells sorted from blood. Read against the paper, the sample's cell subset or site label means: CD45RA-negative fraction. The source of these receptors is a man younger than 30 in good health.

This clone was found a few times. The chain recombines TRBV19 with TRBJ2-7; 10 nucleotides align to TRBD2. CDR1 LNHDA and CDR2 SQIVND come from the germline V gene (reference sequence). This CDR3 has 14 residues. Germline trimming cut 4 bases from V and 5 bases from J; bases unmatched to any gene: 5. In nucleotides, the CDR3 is TGTGCCAGTAGTAAGCTAGCGGGAGCCCACGAGCAGTACTTC. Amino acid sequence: CASSKLAGAHEQYF.

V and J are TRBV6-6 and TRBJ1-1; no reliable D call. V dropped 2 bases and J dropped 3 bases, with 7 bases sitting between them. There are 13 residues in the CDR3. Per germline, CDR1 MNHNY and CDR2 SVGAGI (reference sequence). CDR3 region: CASSYLRDTEAFF. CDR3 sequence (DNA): TGTGCCAGCAGTTACCTCCGGGACACTGAAGCTTTCTTT.

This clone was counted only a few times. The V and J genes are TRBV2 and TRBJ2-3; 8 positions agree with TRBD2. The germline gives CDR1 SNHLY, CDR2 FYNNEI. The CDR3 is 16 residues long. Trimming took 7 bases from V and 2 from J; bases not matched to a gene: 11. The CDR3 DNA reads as TGTGCCAGCAATCACCCTGGCGGGGGGCCCACAGATACGCAGTATTTT. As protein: CASNHPGGGPTDTQYF.

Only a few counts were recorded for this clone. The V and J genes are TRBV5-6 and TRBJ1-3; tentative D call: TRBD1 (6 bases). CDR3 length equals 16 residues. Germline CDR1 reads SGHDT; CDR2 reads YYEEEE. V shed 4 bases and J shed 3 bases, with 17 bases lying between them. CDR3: CASSNLDRRVGNTIYF. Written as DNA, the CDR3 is TGTGCCAGCAGCAACCTCGACAGGAGGGTTGGAAACACCATATATTTT. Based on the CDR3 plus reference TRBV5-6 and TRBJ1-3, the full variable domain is DAGVTQSPTHLIKTRGQQVTLRCSPKSGHDTVSWYQQALGQGPQFIFQYYEEEERQRGNFPDRFSGHQFPNYSSELNVNALLLGDSALYLCASSNLDRRVGNTIYFGEGSWLTVV.

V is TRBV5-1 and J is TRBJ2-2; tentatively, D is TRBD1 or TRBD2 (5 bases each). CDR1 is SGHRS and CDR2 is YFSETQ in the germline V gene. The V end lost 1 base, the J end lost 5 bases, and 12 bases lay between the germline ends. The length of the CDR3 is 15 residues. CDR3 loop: CASSLLGTATGELFF. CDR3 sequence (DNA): TGCGCCAGCAGCTTGCTAGGGACGGCTACCGGGGAGCTGTTTTTT.

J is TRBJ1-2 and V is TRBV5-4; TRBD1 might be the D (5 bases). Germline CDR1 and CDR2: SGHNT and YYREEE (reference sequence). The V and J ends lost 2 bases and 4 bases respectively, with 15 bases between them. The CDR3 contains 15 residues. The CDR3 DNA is TGTGCCAGCAGCTTAGGGGACCGCCCGAGCTATGGCTACACCTTC. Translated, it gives CASSLGDRPSYGYTF.

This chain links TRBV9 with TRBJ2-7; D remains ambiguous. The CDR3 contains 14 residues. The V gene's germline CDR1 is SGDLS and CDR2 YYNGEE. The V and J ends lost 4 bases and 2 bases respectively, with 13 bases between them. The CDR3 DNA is TGTGCCAGCAGCCCAACGCCACTAACCTACGAGCAGTACTTC. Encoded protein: CASSPTPLTYEQYF.

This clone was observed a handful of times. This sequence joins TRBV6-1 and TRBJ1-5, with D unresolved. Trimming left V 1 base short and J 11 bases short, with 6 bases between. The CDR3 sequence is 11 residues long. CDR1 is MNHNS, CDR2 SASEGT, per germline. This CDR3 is CASSEVGAQHF. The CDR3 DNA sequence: TGTGCCAGCAGTGAAGTCGGGGCCCAGCATTTT.

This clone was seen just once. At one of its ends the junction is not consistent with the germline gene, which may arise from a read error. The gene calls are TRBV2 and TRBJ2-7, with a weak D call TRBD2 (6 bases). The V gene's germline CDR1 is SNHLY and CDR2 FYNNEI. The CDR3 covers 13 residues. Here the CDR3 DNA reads TGTGCCAGCAGGGAAGACGGGAGATACGAGCAGTACTTC. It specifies CASREDGRYEQYF.

CDR3 residues: CARSLVGWTEAFF. The CDR3 coding sequence is TGTGCCAGAAGCTTGGTGGGTTGGACTGAAGCTTTCTTT. This chain uses TRBV5-3 with TRBJ1-1; D is ambiguous. TRBV5-3 is an ORF, and what it does is uncertain. This CDR3 contains 13 residues. Trimming took off 0 bases at V and 5 bases at J, with 8 bases between the two ends.

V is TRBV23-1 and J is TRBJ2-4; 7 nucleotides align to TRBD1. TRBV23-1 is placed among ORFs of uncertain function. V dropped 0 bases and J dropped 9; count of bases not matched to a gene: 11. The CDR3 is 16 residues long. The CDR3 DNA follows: TGCGCCAGCAGTCAATCGCCGACAGGGTGGCCTCCCATTCAGTACTTC. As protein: CASSQSPTGWPPIQYF.

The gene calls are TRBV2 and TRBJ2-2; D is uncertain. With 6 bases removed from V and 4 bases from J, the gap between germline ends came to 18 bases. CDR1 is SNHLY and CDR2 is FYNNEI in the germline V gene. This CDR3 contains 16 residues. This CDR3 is CASRGSGWESTGELFF. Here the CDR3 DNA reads TGTGCCAGCAGGGGGTCCGGGTGGGAAAGCACCGGGGAGCTGTTTTTT.

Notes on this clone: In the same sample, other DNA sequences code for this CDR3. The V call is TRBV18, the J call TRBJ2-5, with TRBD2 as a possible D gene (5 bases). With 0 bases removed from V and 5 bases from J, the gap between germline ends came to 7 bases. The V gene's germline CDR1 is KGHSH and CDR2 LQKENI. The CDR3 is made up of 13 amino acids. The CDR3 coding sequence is TGTGCCAGCTCACCACCGGGCGGGGAGACCCAGTACTTC. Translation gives CASSPPGGETQYF.

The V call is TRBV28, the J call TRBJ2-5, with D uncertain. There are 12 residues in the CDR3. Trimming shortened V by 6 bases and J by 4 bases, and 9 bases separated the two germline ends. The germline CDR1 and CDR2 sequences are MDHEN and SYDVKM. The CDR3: CASSVRRETQYF. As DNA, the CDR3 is TGTGCCAGCAGCGTGAGGAGAGAGACCCAGTACTTC.

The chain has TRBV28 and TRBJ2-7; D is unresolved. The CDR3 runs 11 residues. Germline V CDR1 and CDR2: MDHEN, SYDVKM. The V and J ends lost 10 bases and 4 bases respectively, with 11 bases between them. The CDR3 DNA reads TGTGCCACCTCTTTGGGATACGAGCAGTACTTC. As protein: CATSLGYEQYF. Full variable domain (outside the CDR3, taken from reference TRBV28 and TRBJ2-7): DVKVTQSSRYLVKRTGEKVFLECVQDMDHENMFWYRQDPGLGLRLIYFSYDVKMKEKGDIPEGYSVSREKKERFSLILESASTNQTSMYLCATSLGYEQYFGPGTRLTVT.

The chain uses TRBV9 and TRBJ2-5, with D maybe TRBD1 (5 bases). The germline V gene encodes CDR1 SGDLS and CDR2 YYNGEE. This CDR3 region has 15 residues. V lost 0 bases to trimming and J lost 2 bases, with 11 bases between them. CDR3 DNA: TGTGCCAGCAGCGTAGGAGGACACATTCAAGAGACCCAGTACTTC. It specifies CASSVGGHIQETQYF.